The clone carrying this T cell receptor (beta chain) was counted a few times. Its antigen remains unknown. The data originate from a study of cytomegalovirus exposure and HLA in healthy donors. Germline V gives CDR1 LNHDA, CDR2 SQIVND (reference sequence). The length of the CDR3 is 14 residues. V lost 4 bases and J lost 3, with 10 bases in between. Primers: 60 Vbeta forward and 13 Jbeta reverse. The method was immunoSEQ multiplex PCR; TCRdb's version includes in-frame clones alone and lacks a portion of them. This sample has about 200,000 clones; roughly 80% occur once, and the top ten carry roughly 0.4%. Findings and limits, study-wide: It was reported that the classifier diagnosed cytomegalovirus status with high specificity and sensitivity in both the original and validation cohorts. In a later analysis, several top co-occurrence clusters appeared linked to parvovirus B19, influenza, CMV and Epstein-Barr virus.

The chain uses TRBV19 and TRBJ1-5; D unresolved. This receptor was taken from a male donor in good health and CMV-seropositive. Sample: PBMCs. CDR3: CASSSSSYNQPQHF. DNA for the CDR3: TGTGCCAGTAGTAGTTCCAGTTACAATCAGCCCCAGCATTTT.